This T cell receptor (beta chain) derives from a study of post-analysis software for immune sequencing data. Regarding the study as a whole: There were a few TRBV segments more frequent in patients than controls, and TRBV5-6, TRBV5-1 and TRBV20-1 were among them.

Worth noting for this clonotype: What it binds is not known.

Sequencing libraries made from TCR beta cDNA carried unique molecular identifiers. TCRdb recomputed calls from the PCR reads with MiXCR, one row per CDR3 protein. The table lists roughly 600,000 distinct CDR3 sequences, 40% to 50% of them singletons. Trimming stripped 3 bases from V and 0 bases from J, with 11 bases between. Germline V gives CDR1 MNHEY, CDR2 SVGEGT. The CDR3 runs to 16 residues. The TCR sequence derives from a girl between 10 and 17 years old with multiple sclerosis. The chain uses TRBV6-2 or TRBV6-3 and TRBJ2-2; D is ambiguous. Sequencing used blood. In DNA, the CDR3 is TGTGCCAGCAGTTATTCCTCGACAACGAACACCGGGGAGCTGTTTTTT. Translation: CASSYSSTTNTGELFF.